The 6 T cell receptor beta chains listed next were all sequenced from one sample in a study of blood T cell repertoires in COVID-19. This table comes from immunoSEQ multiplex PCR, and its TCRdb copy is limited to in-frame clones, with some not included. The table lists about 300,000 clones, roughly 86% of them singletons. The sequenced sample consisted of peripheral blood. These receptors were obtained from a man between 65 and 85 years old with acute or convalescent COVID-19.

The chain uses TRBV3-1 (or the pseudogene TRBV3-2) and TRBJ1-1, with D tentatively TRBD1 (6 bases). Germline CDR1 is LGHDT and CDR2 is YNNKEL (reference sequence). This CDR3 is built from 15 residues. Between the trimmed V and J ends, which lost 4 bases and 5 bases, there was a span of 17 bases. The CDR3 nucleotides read TGTGCCAGCAGCCTGCGGGAGGGGGACGGAACTGAAGCTTTCTTT. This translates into CASSLREGDGTEAFF.

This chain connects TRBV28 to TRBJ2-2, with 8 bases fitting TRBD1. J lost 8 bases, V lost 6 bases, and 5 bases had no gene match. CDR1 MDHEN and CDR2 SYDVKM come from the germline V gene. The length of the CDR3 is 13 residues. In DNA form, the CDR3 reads TGTGCCAGCAGCTCCGGACAGGGAGGGGAGCTGTTTTTT. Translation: CASSSGQGGELFF.

CDR3 sequence: CASRHTGRGREANEKLFF. The CDR3 nucleotides are TGCGCCAGCAGACACACGGGCAGGGGGCGCGAGGCTAATGAAAAACTGTTTTTT. This chain connects TRBV4-3 to TRBJ1-4; 8 nucleotides line up with TRBD1. This CDR3 contains 18 residues. With V trimmed by 6 bases and J by 3 bases, 15 bases remained unmatched. Germline CDR1 and CDR2: LGHNA and YSLEER.

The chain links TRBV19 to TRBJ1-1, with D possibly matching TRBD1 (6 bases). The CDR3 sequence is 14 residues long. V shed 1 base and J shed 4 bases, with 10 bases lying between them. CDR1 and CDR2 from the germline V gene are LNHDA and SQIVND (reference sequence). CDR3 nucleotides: TGTGCCAGTAGTATAGCAGGGGATGGCACTGAAGCTTTCTTT. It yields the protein CASSIAGDGTEAFF.

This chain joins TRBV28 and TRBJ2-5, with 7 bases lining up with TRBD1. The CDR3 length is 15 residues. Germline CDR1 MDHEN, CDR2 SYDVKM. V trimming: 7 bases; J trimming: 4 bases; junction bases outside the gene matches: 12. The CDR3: CASTLSTGYGETQYF. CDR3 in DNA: TGTGCCAGCACGCTCTCGACAGGGTATGGAGAGACCCAGTACTTC.

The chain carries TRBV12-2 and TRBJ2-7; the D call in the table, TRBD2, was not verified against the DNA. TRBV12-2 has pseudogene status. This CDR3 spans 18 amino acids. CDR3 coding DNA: TGTGCAAGTCGCTTATTACCGTGGACTAGCGGGAGAACGAACGAGCAGTACTTC. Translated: CASRLLPWTSGRTNEQYF.